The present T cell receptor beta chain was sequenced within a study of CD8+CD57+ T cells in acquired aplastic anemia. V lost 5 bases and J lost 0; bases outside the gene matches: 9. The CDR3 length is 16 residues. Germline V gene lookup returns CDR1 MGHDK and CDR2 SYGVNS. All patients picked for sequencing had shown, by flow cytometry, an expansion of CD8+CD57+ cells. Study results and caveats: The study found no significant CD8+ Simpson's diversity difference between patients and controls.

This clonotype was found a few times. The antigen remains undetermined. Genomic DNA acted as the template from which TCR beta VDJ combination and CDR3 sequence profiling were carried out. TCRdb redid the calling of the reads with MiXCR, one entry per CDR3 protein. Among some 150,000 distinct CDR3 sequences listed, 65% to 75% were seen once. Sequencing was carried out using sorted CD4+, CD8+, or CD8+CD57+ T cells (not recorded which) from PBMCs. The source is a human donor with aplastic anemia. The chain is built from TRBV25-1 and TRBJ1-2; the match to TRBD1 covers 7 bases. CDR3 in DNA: TGTGCCAGCAGTAAGGGACAGAGTGATTCTAACTATGGCTACACCTTC. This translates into CASSKGQSDSNYGYTF.